This T cell receptor beta chain was retrieved from a study of blood T cell repertoires in COVID-19. Overall study context: COVID-19 samples from acute and convalescent phases originated in the United States, Italy and Spain. PBMCs, B-cell-depleted T cells, or T cells were the source of the cDNA or gDNA that made up the material.

The germline V and J ends were trimmed by 5 bases and 2 bases, with 10 bases remaining between them. CDR3 length: 13 residues. Per the original methods: Reference gene primer amplification yielded estimated nucleated cell counts. The method was immunoSEQ multiplex PCR; TCRdb's version includes in-frame clones alone and lacks a portion of them. D and trimming were read from the DNA, whereas the V and J calls and clone size are those reported in that table. The sample holds 410,000 or so clones, about nine tenths seen once. Sequences were obtained from peripheral blood. This rearrangement joins TRBV12-3 or TRBV12-4 to TRBJ2-7, with D possibly TRBD1 on 6 matching bases. This clonotype was obtained from a woman in her twenties or thirties with active or convalescent COVID-19. The CDR3 loop is CASSPGQPYEQYF. The CDR3 DNA is TGTGCCAGCAGTCCAGGACAGCCCTACGAGCAGTACTTC.